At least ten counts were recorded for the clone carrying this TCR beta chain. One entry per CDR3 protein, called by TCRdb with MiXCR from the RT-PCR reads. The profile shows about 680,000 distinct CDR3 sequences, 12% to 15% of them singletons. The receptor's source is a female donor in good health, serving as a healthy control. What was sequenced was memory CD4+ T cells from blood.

In nucleotides, the CDR3 is TGTGCCAGCAGTCCGGGGGGGACGGTGGCCTACGAGCAGTACTTC. It encodes CASSPGGTVAYEQYF. V usage is TRBV27 and J usage is TRBJ2-7, with 8 positions matching TRBD2. The ends lost 5 bases at V and 2 bases at J; junction bases unmatched: 8. The CDR3 totals 15 residues. Germline V gene data show CDR1 as MNHEY and CDR2 as SMNVEV (reference sequence).